Each of the 7 T cell receptor beta chains below was sequenced from the same sample in a study of radiotherapy plus CTLA-4 blockade in lung cancer. Clones were read by immunoSEQ multiplex PCR, and TCRdb kept only the in-frame ones, dropping some. The top ten clones hold about 3.3% of a sample with around 110,000 clones, roughly 80% of them seen once. The sample consisted of peripheral blood, taken from a patient treated with radiotherapy plus ipilimumab. All receptors come from a human donor with non-small cell lung cancer that progressed on radiotherapy plus ipilimumab. Some clones in this sample may be carry-over from other donors' samples.

This clone was seen a few times. V gene TRBV6-1 combines with J gene TRBJ1-1; possibly TRBD1 for D (6 bases). Trimming removed 6 bases from V and 5 bases from J, with 13 bases in between. In germline, CDR1 is MNHNS, CDR2 SASEGT. This CDR3 is 13 amino acids long. The CDR3 nucleotides read TGTGCCAGCAGCCTTACAGGGAGGACTGAAGCTTTCTTT. Translating gives CASSLTGRTEAFF.

The CDR3 reads CASSLTFEGRRGAYGYTF. CDR3 nucleotide sequence: TGCGCCAGCAGCTTGACGTTTGAGGGGCGCCGGGGGGCCTATGGCTACACCTTC. J is TRBJ1-2 and V is TRBV5-1; D perhaps matches TRBD1 (6 bases). V lost 1 base and J lost 4, with 23 bases in between. Germline CDR1 and CDR2: SGHRS and YFSETQ. The CDR3 consists of 18 residues.

This clone has only one observation. This sequence joins TRBV4-3 and TRBJ2-2; possible D gene TRBD2, 5 bases. The length of the CDR3 is 15 residues. V lost 4 bases and J 5 bases, leaving 14 bases between the germline ends. Germline V gives CDR1 LGHNA, CDR2 YSLEER. Here the CDR3 DNA reads TGCGCCAGCAGCCGTTGGGAGAGGGTAACCGGGGAGCTGTTTTTT. Protein product: CASSRWERVTGELFF.

The V and J genes are TRBV7-2 and TRBJ1-2; 12 nucleotides match TRBD1. The germline V gene has CDR1 SGHTA and CDR2 FQGNSA. Germline trimming cut 5 bases from V and 7 bases from J; bases unmatched to any gene: 8. This CDR3 spans 15 amino acids. This CDR3 reads CASSAAPGQGAGYTF. In DNA, the CDR3 is TGTGCCAGCAGCGCGGCCCCGGGACAGGGGGCTGGCTACACCTTC.

The chain combines TRBV7-3 with TRBJ2-2; D gene ambiguous. CDR1 and CDR2 (germline): SGHTA, FQGTGA. V was trimmed by 1 base and J by 7 bases, leaving 7 bases between them. This CDR3 is 13 amino acids long. CDR3 sequence reads: CASSLIHGGELFF. CDR3 bases: TGTGCCAGCAGCTTAATTCACGGCGGGGAGCTGTTTTTT.

In this sample, this clone turned up once. The rearrangement joins TRBV27 to TRBJ1-5; TRBD1 aligns across 7 bases. The germline CDR1 and CDR2 sequences are MNHEY and SMNVEV (reference sequence). V lost 6 bases and J lost 4; bases outside the gene matches: 9. The CDR3 sequence is 15 residues long. This chain's CDR3 is CASRRDREGNQPQHF. In DNA, the CDR3 is TGTGCCAGCAGGAGAGACAGGGAAGGGAATCAGCCCCAGCATTTT.

This chain connects TRBV5-4 to TRBJ1-6; D is perhaps TRBD1 (6 bases). This CDR3 has 15 residues. Germline V lookup: CDR1 SGHNT, CDR2 YYREEE (reference sequence). Trimming took off 4 bases at V and 10 bases at J, with 18 bases between the two ends. CDR3 bases: TGTGCCAGCAGCGAGACGGCAGGGGCCAACTCACCCCTCCACTTT. Translated: CASSETAGANSPLHF. Full variable domain (remainder filled in from reference TRBV5-4 and TRBJ1-6): ETGVTQSPTHLIKTRGQQVTLRCSSQSGHNTVSWYQQALGQGPQFIFQYYREEENGRGNFPPRFSGLQFPNYSSELNVNALELDDSALYLCASSETAGANSPLHFGNGTRLTVT.